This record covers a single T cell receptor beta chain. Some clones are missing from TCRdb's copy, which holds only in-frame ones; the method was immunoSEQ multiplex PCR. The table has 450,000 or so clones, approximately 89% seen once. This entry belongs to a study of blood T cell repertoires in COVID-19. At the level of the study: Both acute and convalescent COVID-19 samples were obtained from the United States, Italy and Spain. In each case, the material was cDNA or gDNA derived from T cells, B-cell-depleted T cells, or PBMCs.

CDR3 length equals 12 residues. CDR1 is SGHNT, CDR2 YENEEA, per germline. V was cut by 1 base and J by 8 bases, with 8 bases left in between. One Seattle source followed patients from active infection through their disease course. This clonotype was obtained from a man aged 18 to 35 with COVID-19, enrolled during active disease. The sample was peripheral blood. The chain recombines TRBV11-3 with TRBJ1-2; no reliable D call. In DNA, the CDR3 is TGTGCCAGCAGCTTAGGAGGAGGAGGCTACACCTTC. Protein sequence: CASSLGGGGYTF.